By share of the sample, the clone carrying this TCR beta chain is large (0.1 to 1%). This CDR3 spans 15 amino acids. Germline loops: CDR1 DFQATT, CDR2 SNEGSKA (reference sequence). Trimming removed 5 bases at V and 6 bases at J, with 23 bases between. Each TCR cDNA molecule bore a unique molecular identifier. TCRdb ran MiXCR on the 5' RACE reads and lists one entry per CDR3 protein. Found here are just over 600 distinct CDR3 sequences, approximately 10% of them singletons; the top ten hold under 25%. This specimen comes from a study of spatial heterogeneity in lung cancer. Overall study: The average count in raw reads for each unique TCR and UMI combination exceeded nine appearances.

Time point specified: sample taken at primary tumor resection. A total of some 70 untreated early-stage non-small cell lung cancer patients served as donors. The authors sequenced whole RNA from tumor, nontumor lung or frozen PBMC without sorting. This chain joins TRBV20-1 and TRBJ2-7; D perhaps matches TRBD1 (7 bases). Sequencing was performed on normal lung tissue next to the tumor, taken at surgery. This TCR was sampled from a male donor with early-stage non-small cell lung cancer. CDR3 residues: CSAFVRQGGLSEQYF. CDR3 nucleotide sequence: TGCAGTGCTTTTGTCAGGCAGGGGGGATTAAGCGAGCAGTACTTC.